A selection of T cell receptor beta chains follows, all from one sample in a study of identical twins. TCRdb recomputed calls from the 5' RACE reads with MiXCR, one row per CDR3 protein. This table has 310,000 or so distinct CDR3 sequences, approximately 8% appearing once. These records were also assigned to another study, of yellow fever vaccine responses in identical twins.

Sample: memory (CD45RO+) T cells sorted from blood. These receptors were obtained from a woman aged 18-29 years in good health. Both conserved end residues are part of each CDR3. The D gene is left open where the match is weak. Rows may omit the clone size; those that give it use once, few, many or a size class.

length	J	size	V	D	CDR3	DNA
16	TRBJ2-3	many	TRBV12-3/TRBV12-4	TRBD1	CASSVAGTGIVNTQYF	TGTGCCAGCAGTGTGGCCGGGACAGGGATAGTAAATACGCAGTATTTT
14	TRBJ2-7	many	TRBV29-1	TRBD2	CSAGTSAYSYEQYF	TGCAGCGCAGGGACTAGCGCTTACTCCTACGAGCAGTACTTC
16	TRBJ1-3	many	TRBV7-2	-	CASSLEGSFSGNTIYF	TGTGCCAGCAGCTTGGAGGGGAGTTTCTCTGGAAACACCATATATTTT
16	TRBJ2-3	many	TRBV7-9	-	CASTSGTLGSTDTQYF	TGTGCCAGCACCTCAGGGACGCTGGGTAGCACAGATACGCAGTATTTT
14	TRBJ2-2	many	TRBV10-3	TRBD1	CAIRGTVNTGELFF	TGTGCCATCAGGGGGACAGTGAACACCGGGGAGCTGTTTTTT
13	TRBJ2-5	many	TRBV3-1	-	CASSLRAEETQYF	TGTGCCAGCAGCCTTAGAGCCGAAGAGACCCAGTACTTC
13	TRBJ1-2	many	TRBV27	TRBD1	CASSQGARSGYTF	TGTGCCAGCTCTCAGGGGGCGCGGAGTGGCTACACCTTC
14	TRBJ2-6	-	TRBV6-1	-	CASSEMGGANVLTF	TGTGCCAGCAGTGAAATGGGTGGGGCCAACGTCCTGACTTTC
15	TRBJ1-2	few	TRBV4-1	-	CASRPAEVLDYGYTF	TGCGCCAGCAGGCCCGCGGAGGTTCTCGACTATGGCTACACCTTC
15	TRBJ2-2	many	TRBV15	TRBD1	CATSSGQGATGELFF	TGTGCCACCAGCAGCGGACAGGGGGCGACCGGGGAGCTGTTTTTT
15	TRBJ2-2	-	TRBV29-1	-	CSVETGTGYTGELFF	TGCAGCGTTGAAACTGGAACAGGTTACACCGGGGAGCTGTTTTTT
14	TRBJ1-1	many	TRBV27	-	CASSLKTVNTEAFF	TGTGCCAGCAGTTTAAAGACGGTGAACACTGAAGCTTTCTTT
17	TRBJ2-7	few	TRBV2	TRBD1	CASSEVTSGTGAFEQYF	TGTGCCAGCAGTGAAGTAACCTCCGGGACAGGGGCCTTCGAGCAGTACTTC
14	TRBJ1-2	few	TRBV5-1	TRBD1	CASSLDVTGGGYTF	TGCGCCAGCAGCTTGGACGTTACAGGGGGCGGCTACACCTTC
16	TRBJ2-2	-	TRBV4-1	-	CASSQGPSQNTGELFF	TGCGCCAGCAGCCAAGGCCCCAGCCAAAACACCGGGGAGCTGTTTTTT
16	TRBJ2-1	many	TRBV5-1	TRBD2	CASSVSSGGIYNEQFF	TGCGCCAGCAGCGTCTCTAGCGGGGGGATCTACAATGAGCAGTTCTTC
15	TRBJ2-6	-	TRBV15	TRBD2	CATSRGGSGANVLTF	TGTGCCACCAGCAGGGGGGGGAGTGGGGCCAACGTCCTGACTTTC
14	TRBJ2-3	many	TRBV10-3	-	CAISDKTGTDTQYF	TGTGCCATCAGTGATAAGACCGGCACAGATACGCAGTATTTT
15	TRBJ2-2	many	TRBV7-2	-	CASSLGWSNTGELFF	TGTGCCAGCAGCTTAGGTTGGTCGAACACCGGGGAGCTGTTTTTT
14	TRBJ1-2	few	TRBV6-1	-	CASDGTRVSYGYTF	TGTGCCAGCGACGGGACCAGGGTTAGCTATGGCTACACCTTC
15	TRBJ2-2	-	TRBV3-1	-	CATTKASRDTGELFF	TGTGCCACCACCAAGGCTAGCAGGGACACCGGGGAGCTGTTTTTT
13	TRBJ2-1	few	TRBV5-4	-	CASSWSSYNEQFF	TGTGCCAGCAGTTGGAGCTCCTACAATGAGCAGTTCTTC
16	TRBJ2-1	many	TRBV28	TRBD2	CASSRLAGPSYNEQFF	TGTGCCAGCAGTCGACTAGCGGGACCTTCCTACAATGAGCAGTTCTTC
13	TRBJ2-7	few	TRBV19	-	CASSTLVWGEQYF	TGTGCCAGTAGTACCCTGGTTTGGGGCGAGCAGTACTTC
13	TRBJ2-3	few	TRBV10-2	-	CASRQGSTDTQYF	TGCGCCAGCAGGCAAGGTAGCACAGATACGCAGTATTTT
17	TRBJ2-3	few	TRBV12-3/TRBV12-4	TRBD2	CASSWTSGRTSTDTQYF	TGTGCCAGCAGTTGGACTAGCGGGAGAACTAGCACAGATACGCAGTATTTT
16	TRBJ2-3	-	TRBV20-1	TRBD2	CSARSWASGSRDTQYF	TGCAGTGCTAGATCATGGGCCAGCGGGAGTCGTGATACGCAGTATTTT
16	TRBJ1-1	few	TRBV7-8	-	CASSRTARVLGFEAFF	TGTGCCAGCAGCAGAACCGCCCGTGTCCTGGGTTTTGAAGCTTTCTTT
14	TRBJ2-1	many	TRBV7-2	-	CASSLGGSSNEQFF	TGTGCCAGCAGCTTAGGGGGGTCCAGCAATGAGCAGTTCTTC
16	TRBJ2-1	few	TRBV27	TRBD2	CASSFGLTSDRREQFF	TGTGCCAGCAGTTTTGGGTTGACTAGCGACAGAAGGGAGCAGTTCTTC
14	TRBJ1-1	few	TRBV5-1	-	CASAQQDAATEAFF	TGCGCCAGCGCCCAACAGGACGCGGCCACTGAAGCTTTCTTT
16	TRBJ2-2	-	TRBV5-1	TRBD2	CASSSGQGLAGGELFF	TGCGCCAGCAGCTCCGGCCAGGGACTAGCGGGCGGGGAGCTGTTTTTT
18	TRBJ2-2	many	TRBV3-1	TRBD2	CASSPLAVSGRSTGELFF	TGTGCCAGCAGCCCGCTCGCGGTGAGCGGGAGGTCGACCGGGGAGCTGTTTTTT
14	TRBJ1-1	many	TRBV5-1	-	CASSSGYTNTEAFF	TGCGCCAGCAGCTCGGGCTACACCAACACTGAAGCTTTCTTT
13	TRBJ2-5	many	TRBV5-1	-	CASSEEGRETQYF	TGCGCCAGCAGTGAAGAAGGGCGGGAGACCCAGTACTTC
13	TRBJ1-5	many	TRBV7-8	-	CASSLVWNQPQHF	TGTGCCAGCAGCTTAGTATGGAATCAGCCCCAGCATTTT
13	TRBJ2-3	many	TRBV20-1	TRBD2	CSARLSGGDTQYF	TGCAGTGCTAGGCTCAGCGGGGGTGATACGCAGTATTTT